This entry is about one T cell receptor beta chain. Its target is unknown. This entry is derived from a study of shared clonotypes between healthy human individuals. Whole-study context: The composition of the donors was two women and a few men aged 18 to 49. General observations from the study: The genetic and exposure-history diversity represented was limited by few donors.

Terminally differentiated effector memory CD45RA+ cells were excluded from the naive CD8 cells, which were CD45RO-negative and positively selected for CCR7. Unmatched junction bases numbered 5, after V lost 5 bases and J lost 4 bases. The germline V gene has CDR1 MNHEY and CDR2 SVGAGI. CDR3 size: 14 residues. Assay: immunoSEQ multiplex PCR; the TCRdb copy retains only in-frame clones and omits some. Among millions of clones, just over 90% were seen once, and the ten largest hold 1.7%. The sequence derives from a man between 18 and 35 years old in good health. Some clones in this sample may be carry-over from other donors' samples. V gene TRBV6-5 combines with J gene TRBJ1-5; 7 bases align to TRBD1. Material for sequencing was naive CD8+ T cells from PBMCs. The CDR3 DNA reads TGTGCCAGCAGTCCCGGGACAGAAAATCAGCCCCAGCATTTT. Protein sequence: CASSPGTENQPQHF.